These T cell receptor beta chains were read from a single sample in a study of blood T cell repertoires in COVID-19. Some clones are missing from TCRdb's copy, which holds only in-frame ones; the method was immunoSEQ multiplex PCR. The data contain some 24,000 clones, more than 75% of them singletons. The sequencing input was peripheral blood. Receptors were obtained from a man over 45 with active COVID-19. The CDR3 runs from the conserved cysteine through the conserved F or W. Fields, in order: J gene, clone size, CDR3 length, D gene, V gene, CDR3 protein, CDR3 DNA. D genes are given only for firm matches. Clone size is given for some rows only: seen once, a few or many times, or a class if the clone is expanded.

>TRBJ1-6|NA|15|NA|TRBV11-2
CASSLGGSGNSPLHF
TGTGCCAGCAGTCTCGGGGGGAGTGGGAATTCACCCCTCCACTTT
>TRBJ2-1|NA|15|NA|TRBV19
CASSIIGSGGNEQFF
TGTGCCAGTAGTATAATAGGATCAGGGGGGAATGAGCAGTTCTTC
>TRBJ2-1|NA|15|NA|TRBV7-9
CASSLTGYSYNEQFF
TGTGCCAGCAGCTTAACAGGGTACTCCTACAATGAGCAGTTCTTC
>TRBJ1-4|NA|13|TRBD1|TRBV27
CASTRGANEKLFF
TGTGCCAGCACCAGGGGGGCGAATGAAAAACTGTTTTTT
>TRBJ2-7|NA|16|NA|TRBV6-2/TRBV6-3
CASSSIDWQFAYEQYF
TGTGCCAGCAGTTCCATTGACTGGCAATTTGCCTACGAGCAGTACTTC
>TRBJ1-2|NA|14|NA|TRBV6-5
CASSYGGQPYGYTF
TGTGCCAGCAGTTACGGCGGGCAGCCCTATGGCTACACCTTC
>TRBJ2-7|NA|11|NA|TRBV19
CASSTVNEQYF
TGTGCCAGTAGTACGGTCAACGAGCAGTACTTC
>TRBJ2-7|NA|16|NA|TRBV6-2/TRBV6-3
CASSWGEASIGYEQYF
TGTGCCAGCAGTTGGGGAGAGGCTAGCATTGGCTACGAGCAGTACTTC
>TRBJ2-4|NA|11|NA|TRBV2
CASSRGNIQYF
TGTGCCAGCTCCAGGGGAAACATTCAGTACTTC
>TRBJ2-1|once|17|TRBD1|TRBV6-2/TRBV6-3
CASSYSPGQGIYNEQFF
TGTGCCAGCAGTTACTCTCCAGGACAGGGGATTTACAATGAGCAGTTCTTC